This T cell receptor (beta chain) came from a study of blood T cell repertoires in COVID-19. Turning to the study itself: Acute-phase and convalescent COVID-19 samples originated in the United States, Italy and Spain. From T cells, B-cell-depleted T cells, or PBMCs came the material, which was cDNA or gDNA.

This CDR3 spans 14 amino acids. Germline V gene sequence: CDR1 SGHDT, CDR2 YYEEEE. Deletions cut 0 bases from V and 5 bases from J, with 11 bases between. Methods used by the authors: Researchers report that nucleated cell counts were estimated from reference gene primer amplification. Sequencing was performed with immunoSEQ multiplex PCR; in TCRdb, only in-frame clones are kept and a portion is missing. The D gene and trimming were derived from the DNA, and the V and J assignments and clone size from that table. Of 150,000 to 200,000 clones listed, about nine tenths are singletons. The rearrangement links TRBV5-6 to TRBJ1-2; the D gene is possibly TRBD1 (6 bases). The receptor's source is a man aged 55 to 70 with acute or convalescent COVID-19. The sequencing input was peripheral blood. The CDR3 nucleotides read TGTGCCAGCAGCTTGGGGACAGAACCTTATGGCTACACCTTC. Protein product: CASSLGTEPYGYTF.